This TCR beta chain was obtained from a study of blood T cells in healthy people across ages. This clonotype has only one observation. Together with a sample-barcoded 5' primer, a J-beta primer mix was included in a second PCR lasting about 6 to 11 cycles. TCRdb called the 5' RACE reads again in MiXCR, with one record for every CDR3 protein. The sample lists 800,000 to 1,000,000 distinct CDR3 sequences; around 48% were seen once. The source of this sequence is a man aged 25 to 45 in good health. Source material: blood.

DNA of the CDR3: TGTGCCAGTCAGAAGGGGAACAACGAGCAGTACTTC. This encodes CASQKGNNEQYF. The rearrangement joins TRBV12-3 or TRBV12-4 to TRBJ2-7, with D possibly matching TRBD1 (5 bases). The CDR3 contains 12 residues. Deletions cut 9 bases from V and 5 bases from J, with 14 bases between.